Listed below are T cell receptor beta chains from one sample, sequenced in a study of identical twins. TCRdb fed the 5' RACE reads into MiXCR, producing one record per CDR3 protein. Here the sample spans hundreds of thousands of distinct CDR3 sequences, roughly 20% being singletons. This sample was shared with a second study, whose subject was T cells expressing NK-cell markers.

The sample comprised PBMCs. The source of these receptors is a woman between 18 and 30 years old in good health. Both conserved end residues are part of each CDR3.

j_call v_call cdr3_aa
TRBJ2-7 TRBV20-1 CSARAPRGLLYEQYF
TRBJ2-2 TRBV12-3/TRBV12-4 CASGSSGHTGELFF
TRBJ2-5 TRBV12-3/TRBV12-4 CASSLTGHDQYF
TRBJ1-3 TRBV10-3 CAIRSSLTIGNTIYF
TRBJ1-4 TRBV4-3 CASSQDYNYGKLFF
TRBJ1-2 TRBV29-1 CSAELYGYTF
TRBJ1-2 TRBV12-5 CASGSTGTGDYGYTF
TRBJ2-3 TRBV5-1 CASQRGGSTDTQYF
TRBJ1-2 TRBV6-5 CASSYSTAYGYTF
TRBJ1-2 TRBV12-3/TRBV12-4 CASSSRDRDYGYTF
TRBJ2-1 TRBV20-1 CSASNRGLEEQFF
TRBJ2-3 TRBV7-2 CASRSGGLHTQYF
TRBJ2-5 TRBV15 CATSRDMWGPPQETQYF
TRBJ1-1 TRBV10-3 CAISGIRTEAFF
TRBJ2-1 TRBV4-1 CASSQDLEAEQFF
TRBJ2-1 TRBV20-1 CSAREKRRGSYNEQFF